Listed below are T cell receptor beta chains from one sample, sequenced in a study of technical replicates of blood from a few donors. The table came from immunoSEQ multiplex PCR; TCRdb's copy has only in-frame clones and leaves some out. This sample yields 75,000 to 95,000 clones, of which approximately 90% are seen a single time; approximately 0.28% belongs to the top ten. The sequenced sample was T cells isolated from PBMCs. All receptors come from a human donor in good health. Each CDR3 is given with its conserved first and last residue. Each record gives: CDR3 length, V gene, D gene, clone size, J gene, CDR3 protein, CDR3 DNA. D genes are given only for firm matches. A row's size may be missing; if present it is once, few, many or a size class.

15,TRBV2,NA,NA,TRBJ2-3,CASSPRGYSTDTQYF,TGTGCCAGCAGCCCCAGGGGCTATAGCACAGATACGCAGTATTTT
13,TRBV9,NA,NA,TRBJ1-1,CASSPSLYVEAFF,TGTGCCAGCAGCCCCAGTCTTTATGTTGAAGCTTTCTTT
17,TRBV4-1,NA,NA,TRBJ2-3,CASSHVTGIPSTDTQYF,TGCGCCAGCAGCCATGTGACAGGTATCCCTAGCACAGATACGCAGTATTTT
17,TRBV21-1,NA,NA,TRBJ2-1,CASSRLGAGGAYNEQFF,TGTGCCAGCAGCCGTTTGGGGGCGGGGGGCGCCTACAATGAGCAGTTCTTC
16,TRBV19,TRBD1,once,TRBJ2-4,CASSRLGQEAKNIQYF,TGTGCCAGTAGCCGTTTGGGACAGGAGGCCAAAAACATTCAGTACTTC
17,TRBV11-1,TRBD2,NA,TRBJ2-3,CASSLDRAGGPPDTQYF,TGTGCCAGCAGCTTAGATCGGGCGGGGGGGCCCCCCGATACGCAGTATTTT
12,TRBV6-1,NA,NA,TRBJ1-5,CASNQGSQPQHF,TGTGCCAGCAACCAGGGGAGTCAGCCCCAGCATTTT
14,TRBV10-2,NA,NA,TRBJ1-3,CASSEEGRGNTIYF,TGCGCCAGCAGTGAGGAGGGCCGGGGAAACACCATATATTTT
14,TRBV21-1,NA,NA,TRBJ1-1,CASSKVLGGEEAFF,TGTGCCAGCAGCAAAGTGCTAGGGGGTGAGGAAGCTTTCTTT
17,TRBV30,TRBD2,NA,TRBJ2-1,CAWRRPRTSLRYNEQFF,TGTGCCTGGAGACGACCCCGGACTAGCCTTCGCTACAATGAGCAGTTCTTC
17,TRBV5-1,TRBD2,once,TRBJ2-3,CASSRGTSRNLADTQYF,TGCGCCAGCAGCCGCGGGACTAGCCGGAACTTGGCAGATACGCAGTATTTT
15,TRBV18,TRBD2,NA,TRBJ2-3,CASSPRGAGTDTQYF,TGTGCCAGCTCACCGCGGGGGGCCGGCACAGATACGCAGTATTTT
13,TRBV6-1,NA,NA,TRBJ1-2,CASRTDLNYGYTF,TGTGCCAGCCGGACAGACCTAAACTATGGCTACACCTTC
16,TRBV27,TRBD1,NA,TRBJ2-1,CASSPYHGTGGNEQFF,TGTGCCAGCAGTCCCTACCACGGGACAGGGGGCAATGAGCAGTTCTTC
17,TRBV28,TRBD1,NA,TRBJ1-5,CASSSPGGDSSNQPQHF,TGTGCCAGCAGTTCCCCAGGTGGGGACAGTAGCAATCAGCCCCAGCATTTT
14,TRBV7-9,NA,NA,TRBJ2-5,CASSLRRAEETQYF,TGTGCCAGCAGCTTACGGCGGGCTGAAGAGACCCAGTACTTC
12,TRBV14,NA,NA,TRBJ1-5,CASSQPDQPQHF,TGTGCCAGCAGCCAACCGGATCAGCCCCAGCATTTT
15,TRBV14,NA,NA,TRBJ2-7,CASSQVPQGVYEQYF,TGTGCCAGCAGCCAAGTCCCACAGGGAGTCTACGAGCAGTACTTC
16,TRBV4-1,TRBD2,NA,TRBJ2-5,CASSRVAGGTQETQYF,TGCGCCAGCAGCCGAGTAGCGGGGGGCACACAAGAGACCCAGTACTTC
13,TRBV6-4,NA,once,TRBJ2-3,CARHPQGTDTQYF,TGTGCCAGGCACCCCCAGGGGACGGATACGCAGTATTTT
13,TRBV11-3,NA,NA,TRBJ2-7,CASSFKGLHEQYF,TGTGCCAGCAGCTTTAAGGGGCTCCACGAGCAGTACTTC
15,TRBV5-1,NA,NA,TRBJ1-1,CASSLDTAGRTEAFF,TGCGCCAGCAGCTTGGATACAGCGGGGAGGACTGAAGCTTTCTTT
16,TRBV30,NA,NA,TRBJ1-2,CAWSVLQGANRDGYTF,TGTGCCTGGAGTGTTTTGCAGGGTGCAAATCGGGATGGCTACACCTTC
14,TRBV27,NA,NA,TRBJ1-2,CASSVTALAYGYTF,TGTGCCAGCAGTGTCACAGCCCTAGCTTATGGCTACACCTTC
14,TRBV19,NA,NA,TRBJ1-1,CASSTRQDGTEAFF,TGTGCCAGTAGTACCAGACAGGATGGCACTGAAGCTTTCTTT
14,TRBV11-3,NA,NA,TRBJ2-2,CASSRTRDTGELFF,TGTGCCAGCAGTAGGACTCGGGACACCGGGGAGCTGTTTTTT
14,TRBV2,NA,once,TRBJ1-1,CASSPIGGDTEAFF,TGTGCCAGCAGCCCTATTGGAGGGGACACTGAAGCTTTCTTT
17,TRBV6-1,TRBD1,NA,TRBJ2-7,CASSEDSPGTASYEQYF,TGTGCCAGCAGTGAAGATTCCCCCGGGACAGCCTCCTACGAGCAGTACTTC
16,TRBV9,TRBD1,once,TRBJ2-7,CASSSTTDRVRYEQYF,TGTGCCAGCAGCTCCACCACCGACAGGGTTCGGTACGAGCAGTACTTC
17,TRBV4-1,NA,NA,TRBJ2-5,CASSHPSTQQKQETQYF,TGCGCCAGCAGCCATCCCTCGACACAGCAAAAGCAAGAGACCCAGTACTTC
14,TRBV7-2,NA,NA,TRBJ2-7,CASTPGQGPYEQYF,TGTGCCAGCACCCCAGGGCAGGGTCCCTACGAGCAGTACTTC
16,TRBV27,NA,once,TRBJ1-5,CASSSYSTGPNQPQHF,TGTGCCAGCAGTTCCTACTCGACAGGACCCAATCAGCCCCAGCATTTT
17,TRBV4-1,NA,NA,TRBJ2-2,CASSQDTRERNTGELFF,TGCGCCAGCAGCCAAGATACCCGGGAGAGGAACACCGGGGAGCTGTTTTTT
15,TRBV10-3,TRBD2,NA,TRBJ2-1,CAISEPSGGAGEQFF,TGTGCCATCAGTGAGCCTAGCGGGGGGGCCGGTGAGCAGTTCTTC
15,TRBV10-3,TRBD2,NA,TRBJ2-7,CAISEGLASSYEQYF,TGTGCCATCAGTGAGGGACTAGCGAGCTCCTACGAGCAGTACTTC
15,TRBV7-6,TRBD2,NA,TRBJ2-1,CASSLGGGVTNEQFF,TGTGCCAGCAGCTTAGGCGGGGGGGTGACCAATGAGCAGTTCTTC
14,TRBV6-5,TRBD1,NA,TRBJ2-7,CASSPGTGSYEQYF,TGTGCCAGCAGCCCCGGGACAGGCTCCTACGAGCAGTACTTC
17,TRBV12-5,NA,NA,TRBJ2-1,CASGLVLGRGPYNEQFF,TGTGCTAGTGGTTTAGTCTTGGGGCGGGGGCCTTACAATGAGCAGTTCTTC
17,TRBV28,TRBD1,NA,TRBJ1-4,CASSPWGQGTTNEKLFF,TGTGCCAGCAGTCCGTGGGGACAGGGCACAACTAATGAAAAACTGTTTTTT
15,TRBV29-1,NA,NA,TRBJ1-3,CSVDDVGYTGNTIYF,TGCAGCGTTGATGACGTGGGCTACACTGGAAACACCATATATTTT
15,TRBV9,NA,NA,TRBJ2-7,CASSVDQTAPYEQYF,TGTGCCAGCAGCGTAGATCAGACAGCCCCCTACGAGCAGTACTTC
16,TRBV5-1,TRBD2,NA,TRBJ2-5,CASSIGLAGVGETQYF,TGCGCCAGCAGCATCGGACTAGCGGGAGTCGGAGAGACCCAGTACTTC
15,TRBV9,TRBD2,NA,TRBJ2-7,CASSGTSTSPNEQYF,TGTGCCAGCAGCGGGACTAGCACCAGTCCCAACGAGCAGTACTTC
14,TRBV6-4,TRBD2,NA,TRBJ2-3,CASSLAGGPDTQYF,TGTGCCAGCAGCCTAGCGGGAGGGCCAGATACGCAGTATTTT
13,TRBV7-9,NA,NA,TRBJ1-1,CASSSAGNTEAFF,TGTGCCAGCAGCTCGGCAGGTAACACTGAAGCTTTCTTT
14,TRBV27,TRBD1,NA,TRBJ2-1,CASSYQGQYNEQFF,TGTGCCAGCAGTTATCAGGGACAGTACAATGAGCAGTTCTTC
14,TRBV6-6,NA,NA,TRBJ2-2,CACQGGSNTGELFF,TGTGCCTGCCAAGGGGGATCGAACACCGGGGAGCTGTTTTTT
15,TRBV7-6,NA,NA,TRBJ1-1,CASSLEGGVGAEAFF,TGTGCCAGCAGCTTAGAGGGAGGGGTTGGCGCTGAAGCTTTCTTT
15,TRBV28,TRBD2,NA,TRBJ2-1,CASSLGEGLYNEQFF,TGTGCCAGCAGTTTGGGGGAGGGGCTCTACAATGAGCAGTTCTTC
16,TRBV6-4,TRBD2,NA,TRBJ2-7,CASSAGTSGRASVQYF,TGTGCCAGCAGCGCCGGGACTAGCGGGAGGGCCTCTGTGCAGTACTTC
14,TRBV30,NA,NA,TRBJ2-7,CAWSVYESSYEQYF,TGTGCCTGGAGTGTATATGAGTCCTCCTACGAGCAGTACTTC
14,TRBV4-1,TRBD1,NA,TRBJ1-1,CASSQATGGRGAFF,TGCGCCAGCAGCCAGGCCACAGGGGGCCGGGGGGCTTTCTTT
17,TRBV4-1,TRBD2,NA,TRBJ2-1,CASSQASGLAIYNEQFF,TGCGCCAGCAGCCAAGCCTCGGGACTAGCGATCTACAATGAGCAGTTCTTC
14,TRBV29-1,NA,NA,TRBJ2-2,CSVVAASNTGELFF,TGCAGCGTTGTTGCGGCTTCGAACACCGGGGAGCTGTTTTTT
15,TRBV11-2,NA,NA,TRBJ1-1,CASSPVQGPNTEAFF,TGTGCCAGCAGCCCTGTACAGGGACCGAACACTGAAGCTTTCTTT
14,TRBV5-4,NA,NA,TRBJ1-5,CASRAWGEDQPQHF,TGTGCCAGCAGGGCATGGGGGGAAGATCAGCCCCAGCATTTT
15,TRBV28,NA,NA,TRBJ1-1,CASSLDRAGDTEAFF,TGTGCCAGCAGTTTAGATAGAGCCGGGGACACTGAAGCTTTCTTT
14,TRBV7-9,NA,once,TRBJ2-7,CASSLGRGPYEQYF,TGTGCCAGCAGCTTAGGCAGGGGCCCCTACGAGCAGTACTTC
15,TRBV6-5,TRBD1,NA,TRBJ2-7,CASSYTGTGAYEQYF,TGTGCCAGCAGTTACACCGGGACAGGTGCCTACGAGCAGTACTTC
16,TRBV6-5,TRBD2,NA,TRBJ2-1,CASSYLAGGPNNEQFF,TGTGCCAGCAGTTATTTGGCGGGAGGGCCTAACAATGAGCAGTTCTTC